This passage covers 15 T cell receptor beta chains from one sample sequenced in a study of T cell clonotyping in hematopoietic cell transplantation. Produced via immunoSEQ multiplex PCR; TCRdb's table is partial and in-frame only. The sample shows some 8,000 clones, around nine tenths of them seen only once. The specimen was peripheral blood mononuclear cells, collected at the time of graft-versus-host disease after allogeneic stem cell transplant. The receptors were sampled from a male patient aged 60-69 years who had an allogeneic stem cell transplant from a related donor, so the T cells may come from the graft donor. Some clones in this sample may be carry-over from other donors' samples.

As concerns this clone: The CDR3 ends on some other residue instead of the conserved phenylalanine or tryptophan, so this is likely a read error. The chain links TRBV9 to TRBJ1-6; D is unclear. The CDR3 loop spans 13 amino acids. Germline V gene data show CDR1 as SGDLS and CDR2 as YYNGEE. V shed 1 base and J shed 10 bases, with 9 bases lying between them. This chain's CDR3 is CASSVRIGSPLHV. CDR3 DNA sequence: TGTGCCAGCAGCGTACGAATAGGGTCACCCCTCCACGTT.

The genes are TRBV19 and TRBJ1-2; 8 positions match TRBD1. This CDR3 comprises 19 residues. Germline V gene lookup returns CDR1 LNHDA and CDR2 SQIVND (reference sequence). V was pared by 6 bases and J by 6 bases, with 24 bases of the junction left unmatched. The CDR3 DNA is TGTGCCAGTAGAAGGGGGGACAGGCGGGGTCGTCTGTTTTCGGATGGCTACACCTTC. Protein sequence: CASRRGDRRGRLFSDGYTF. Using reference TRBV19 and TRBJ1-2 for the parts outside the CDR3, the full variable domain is DGGITQSPKYLFRKEGQNVTLSCEQNLNHDAMYWYRQDPGQGLRLIYYSQIVNDFQKGDIAEGYSVSREKKESFPLTVTSAQKNPTAFYLCASRRGDRRGRLFSDGYTFGSGTRLTVV.

The CDR3 is CASSLAYGLNQPQHF. CDR3 DNA: TGTGCCAGCAGCTTAGCGTACGGACTCAATCAGCCCCAGCATTTT. V usage is TRBV7-2 and J usage is TRBJ1-5; D uncertain. V was pared by 0 bases and J by 3 bases, with 9 bases between. Germline V lookup: CDR1 SGHTA, CDR2 FQGNSA. The CDR3 consists of 15 residues.

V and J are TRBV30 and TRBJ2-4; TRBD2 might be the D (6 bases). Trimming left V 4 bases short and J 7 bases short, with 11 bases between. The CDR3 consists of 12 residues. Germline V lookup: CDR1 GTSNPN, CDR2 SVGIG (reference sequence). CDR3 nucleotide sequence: TGTGCCTGGATCGGGAGCAGGAACATTCAGTACTTC. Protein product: CAWIGSRNIQYF.

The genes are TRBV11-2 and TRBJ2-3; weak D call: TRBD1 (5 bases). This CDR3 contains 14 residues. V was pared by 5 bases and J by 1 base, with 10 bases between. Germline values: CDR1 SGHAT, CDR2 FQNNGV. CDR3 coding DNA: TGTGCCAGCAGCATAGGACACGGCACAGATACGCAGTATTTT. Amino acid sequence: CASSIGHGTDTQYF.

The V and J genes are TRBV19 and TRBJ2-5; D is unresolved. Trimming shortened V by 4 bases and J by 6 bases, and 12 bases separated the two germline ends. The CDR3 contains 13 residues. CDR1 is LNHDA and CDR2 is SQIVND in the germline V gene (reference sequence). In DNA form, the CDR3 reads TGTGCCAGTAGTAAGGACCTACAACAGACCCAGTACTTC. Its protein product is CASSKDLQQTQYF.

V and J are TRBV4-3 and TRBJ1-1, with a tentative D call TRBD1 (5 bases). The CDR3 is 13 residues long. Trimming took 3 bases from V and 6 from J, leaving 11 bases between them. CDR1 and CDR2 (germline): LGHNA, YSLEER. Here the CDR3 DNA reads TGCGCCAGCAGCCACAGGGTTCTGGCTGAAGCTTTCTTT. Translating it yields CASSHRVLAEAFF.

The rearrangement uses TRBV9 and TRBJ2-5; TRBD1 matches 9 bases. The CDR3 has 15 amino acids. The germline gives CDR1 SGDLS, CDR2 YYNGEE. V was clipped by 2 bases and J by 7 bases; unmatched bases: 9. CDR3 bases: TGTGCCAGCAGCGTCGACAGGGGGGGGAGAGGGACCCAGTACTTC. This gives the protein CASSVDRGGRGTQYF. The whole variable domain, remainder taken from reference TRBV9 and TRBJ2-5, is DSGVTQTPKHLITATGQRVTLRCSPRSGDLSVYWYQQSLDQGLQFLIQYYNGEERAKGNILERFSAQQFPDLHSELNLSSLELGDSALYFCASSVDRGGRGTQYFGPGTRLLVL.

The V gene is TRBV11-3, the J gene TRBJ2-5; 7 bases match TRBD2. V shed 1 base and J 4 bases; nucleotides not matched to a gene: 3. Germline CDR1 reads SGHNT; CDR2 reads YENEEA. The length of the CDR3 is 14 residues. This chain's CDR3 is CASSLAGGAETQYF. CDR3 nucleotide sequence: TGTGCCAGCAGCTTAGCGGGGGGTGCAGAGACCCAGTACTTC.

As DNA, the CDR3 is TGCGCCAGCAGCTTGGTGGGGGGGGCATTCACTGAAGCTTTCTTT. As protein: CASSLVGGAFTEAFF. The rearrangement joins TRBV5-1 to TRBJ1-1; TRBD1 is a possible D gene (6 bases). Trimming left V 0 bases short and J 4 bases short, with 13 bases between. Per germline, CDR1 SGHRS and CDR2 YFSETQ. The length of the CDR3 is 15 residues.

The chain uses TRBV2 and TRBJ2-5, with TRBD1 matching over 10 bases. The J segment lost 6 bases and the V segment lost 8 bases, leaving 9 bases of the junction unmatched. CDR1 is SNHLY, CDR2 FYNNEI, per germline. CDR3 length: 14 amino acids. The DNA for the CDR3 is TGTGCCAGCGCGAGGGACAGGGGAGGGAAGACCCAGTACTTC. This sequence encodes CASARDRGGKTQYF.

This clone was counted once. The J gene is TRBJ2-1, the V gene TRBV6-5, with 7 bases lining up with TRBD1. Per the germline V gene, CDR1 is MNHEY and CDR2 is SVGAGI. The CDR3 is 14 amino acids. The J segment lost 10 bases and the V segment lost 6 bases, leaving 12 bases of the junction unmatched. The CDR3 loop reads CASSQSRDSREQFF. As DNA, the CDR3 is TGTGCCAGCAGCCAATCCCGGGACAGTCGGGAGCAGTTCTTC.

The CDR3 sequence is CASSRSGGPAYEQYF. The CDR3 DNA follows: TGTGCCAGCAGTCGTAGCGGGGGCCCTGCATACGAGCAGTACTTC. The chain has TRBV2 and TRBJ2-7, with 9 bases lining up with TRBD2. Germline values: CDR1 SNHLY, CDR2 FYNNEI. The CDR3 totals 15 residues. With V trimmed by 5 bases and J by 4 bases, 9 bases remained unmatched.

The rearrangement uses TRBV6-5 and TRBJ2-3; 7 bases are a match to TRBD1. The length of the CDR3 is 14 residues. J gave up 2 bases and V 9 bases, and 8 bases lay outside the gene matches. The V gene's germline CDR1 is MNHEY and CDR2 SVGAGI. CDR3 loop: CASRATGVTDTQYF. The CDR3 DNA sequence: TGTGCCAGTCGGGCTACAGGGGTCACAGATACGCAGTATTTT.

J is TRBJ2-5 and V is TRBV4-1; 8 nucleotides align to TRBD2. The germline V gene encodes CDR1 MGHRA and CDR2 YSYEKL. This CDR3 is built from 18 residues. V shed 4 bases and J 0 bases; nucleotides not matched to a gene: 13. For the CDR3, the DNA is TGCGCCAGCAGCCGGGGGATAGCGGGGACTCGGTACCAAGAGACCCAGTACTTC. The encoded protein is CASSRGIAGTRYQETQYF.